This T cell receptor (beta chain) was identified during a study of monozygotic twins with cystic fibrosis. The study's findings and limits: J usage was most co-twin-similar in 8 of 16 pairs, V in 13.

Germline V gene data show CDR1 as DFQATT and CDR2 as SNEGSKA (reference sequence). CDR3 size: 11 residues. Trimming stripped 6 bases from V and 5 bases from J, with 9 bases between. Remarks on this clone: The antigen remains unidentified.

Sequencing was performed with immunoSEQ multiplex PCR; in TCRdb, only in-frame clones are kept and a portion is missing. The sample records some 30,000 clones, about 92% being singletons. This TCR was recovered from a girl aged 2 to 10 with cystic fibrosis. The chain carries TRBV20-1 and TRBJ2-3; D not certain. The sequenced material came from blood. CDR3 amino acids: CSAPLGDTQYF. CDR3 nucleotide sequence: TGCAGTGCACCTTTAGGAGATACGCAGTATTTT.